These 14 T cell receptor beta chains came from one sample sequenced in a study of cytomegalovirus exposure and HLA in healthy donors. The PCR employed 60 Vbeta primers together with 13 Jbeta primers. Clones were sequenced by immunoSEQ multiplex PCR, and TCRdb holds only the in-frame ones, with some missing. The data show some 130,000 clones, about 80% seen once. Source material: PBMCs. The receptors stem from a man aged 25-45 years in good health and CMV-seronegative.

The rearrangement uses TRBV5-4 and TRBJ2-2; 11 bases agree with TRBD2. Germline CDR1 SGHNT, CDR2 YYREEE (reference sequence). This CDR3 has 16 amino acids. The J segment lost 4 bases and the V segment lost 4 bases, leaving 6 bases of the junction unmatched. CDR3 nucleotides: TGTGCCAGCAGCAAAGGGACTAGCGGTGTCACCGGGGAGCTGTTTTTT. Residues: CASSKGTSGVTGELFF. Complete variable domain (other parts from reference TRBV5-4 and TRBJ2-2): ETGVTQSPTHLIKTRGQQVTLRCSSQSGHNTVSWYQQALGQGPQFIFQYYREEENGRGNFPPRFSGLQFPNYSSELNVNALELDDSALYLCASSKGTSGVTGELFFGEGSRLTVL.

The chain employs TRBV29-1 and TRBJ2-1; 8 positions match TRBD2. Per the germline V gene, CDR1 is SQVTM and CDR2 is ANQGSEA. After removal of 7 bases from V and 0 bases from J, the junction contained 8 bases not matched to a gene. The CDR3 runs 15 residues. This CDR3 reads CSGKVAGSSYNEQFF. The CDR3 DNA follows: TGCAGCGGGAAGGTAGCGGGGAGCTCCTACAATGAGCAGTTCTTC.

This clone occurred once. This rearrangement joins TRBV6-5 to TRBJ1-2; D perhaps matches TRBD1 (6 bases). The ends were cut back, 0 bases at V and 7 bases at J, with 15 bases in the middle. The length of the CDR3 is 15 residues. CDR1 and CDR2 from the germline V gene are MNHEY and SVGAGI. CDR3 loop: CASSYSARGLSGYTF. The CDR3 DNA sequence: TGTGCCAGCAGTTACTCGGCCAGGGGCTTGAGTGGCTACACCTTC.

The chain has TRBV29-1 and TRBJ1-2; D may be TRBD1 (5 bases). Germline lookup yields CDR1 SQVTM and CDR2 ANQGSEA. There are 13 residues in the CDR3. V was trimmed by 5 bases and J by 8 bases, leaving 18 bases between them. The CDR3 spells CSVTRRTAGGYTF. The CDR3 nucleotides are TGCAGCGTTACACGTCGGACGGCAGGGGGCTACACCTTC.

The CDR3 protein is CASSYSTGETQYF. The CDR3 coding sequence is TGTGCCAGCAGTTACTCGACCGGGGAGACCCAGTACTTC. This chain links TRBV6-5 with TRBJ2-5; D is uncertain. The CDR3 length is 13 residues. Per the germline V gene, CDR1 is MNHEY and CDR2 is SVGAGI. V dropped 0 bases and J dropped 5 bases, with 7 bases sitting between them.

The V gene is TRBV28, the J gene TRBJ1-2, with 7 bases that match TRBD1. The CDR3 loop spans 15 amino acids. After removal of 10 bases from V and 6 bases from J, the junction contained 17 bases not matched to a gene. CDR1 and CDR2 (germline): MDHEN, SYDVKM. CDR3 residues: CATTDPRRGGDGYTF. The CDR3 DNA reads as TGTGCCACTACAGACCCAAGAAGAGGGGGCGATGGCTACACCTTC.

The CDR3 DNA reads TGTGCCAGCAGCTTCTTCGGCGGGGGGAACTACGAGCAGTACTTC. Translating gives CASSFFGGGNYEQYF. The chain recombines TRBV5-4 with TRBJ2-5, with 8 positions matching TRBD2. TRBJ2-7 matches the DNA end more closely, so the J call is doubtful. The CDR3 runs to 15 residues. The V gene's germline CDR1 is SGHNT and CDR2 YYREEE (reference sequence).

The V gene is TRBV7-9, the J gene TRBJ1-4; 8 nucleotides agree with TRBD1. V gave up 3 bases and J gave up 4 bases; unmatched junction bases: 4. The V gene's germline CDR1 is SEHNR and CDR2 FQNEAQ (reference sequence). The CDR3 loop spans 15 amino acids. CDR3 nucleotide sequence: TGTGCCAGCAGCTTCACAGGGGGGAATAATGAAAAACTGTTTTTT. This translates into CASSFTGGNNEKLFF.

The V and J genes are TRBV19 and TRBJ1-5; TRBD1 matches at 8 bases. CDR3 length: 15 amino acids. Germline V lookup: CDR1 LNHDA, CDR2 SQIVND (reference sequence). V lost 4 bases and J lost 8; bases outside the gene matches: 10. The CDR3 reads CASSTEAQGAKPQHF. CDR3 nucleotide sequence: TGTGCCAGTAGTACCGAGGCCCAGGGGGCGAAGCCCCAGCATTTT. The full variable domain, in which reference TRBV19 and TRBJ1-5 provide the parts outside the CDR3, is DGGITQSPKYLFRKEGQNVTLSCEQNLNHDAMYWYRQDPGQGLRLIYYSQIVNDFQKGDIAEGYSVSREKKESFPLTVTSAQKNPTAFYLCASSTEAQGAKPQHFGDGTRLSIL.

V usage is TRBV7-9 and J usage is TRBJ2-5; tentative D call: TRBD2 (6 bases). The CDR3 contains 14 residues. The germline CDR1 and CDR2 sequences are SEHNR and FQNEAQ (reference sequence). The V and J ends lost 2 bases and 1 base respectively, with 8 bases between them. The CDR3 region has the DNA TGTGCCAGCAGCTTAATAGCGGCCCAAGAGACCCAGTACTTC. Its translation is CASSLIAAQETQYF.

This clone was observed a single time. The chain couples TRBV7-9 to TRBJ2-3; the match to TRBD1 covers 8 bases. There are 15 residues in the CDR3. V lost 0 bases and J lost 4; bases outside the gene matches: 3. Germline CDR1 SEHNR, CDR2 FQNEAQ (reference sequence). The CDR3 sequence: CASSLAGGQADTQYF. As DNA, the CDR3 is TGTGCCAGCAGCTTAGCGGGGGGACAGGCAGATACGCAGTATTTT.

The chain's CDR3 is CAGREGNTEAFF. The CDR3 DNA reads TGTGCCGGGAGGGAGGGGAACACTGAAGCTTTCTTT. J is TRBJ1-1 and V is TRBV28; D is ambiguous. Looked up from germline, CDR1 is MDHEN and CDR2 is SYDVKM. This CDR3 spans 12 amino acids. V lost 11 bases, J lost 1 base, and 11 bases lay in between.

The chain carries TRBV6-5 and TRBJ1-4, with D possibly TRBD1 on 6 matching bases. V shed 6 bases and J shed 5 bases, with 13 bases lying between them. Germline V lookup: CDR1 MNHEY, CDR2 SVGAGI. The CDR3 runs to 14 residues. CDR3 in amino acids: CASSDTGSNEKLFF. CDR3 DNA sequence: TGTGCCAGCAGCGACACAGGGTCCAATGAAAAACTGTTTTTT.

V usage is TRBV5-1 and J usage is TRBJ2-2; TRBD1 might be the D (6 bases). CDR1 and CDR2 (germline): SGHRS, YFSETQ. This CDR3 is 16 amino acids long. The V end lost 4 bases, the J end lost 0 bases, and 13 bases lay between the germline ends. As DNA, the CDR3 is TGCGCCAGCAGCATTGGACAGTGGACGAACACCGGGGAGCTGTTTTTT. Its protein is CASSIGQWTNTGELFF.